Each of the 20 T cell receptor beta chains below was sequenced from the same sample in a study of T cells in Graves' hyperthyroidism and ophthalmopathy. There were TCR beta CDR3 regions amplified from RNA transcripts. The HTBI primer set was used in a first-round RT-PCR of the TCR CDR3. From the multiplex PCR reads, TCRdb called clonotypes with MiXCR, one entry per CDR3 protein. In the table there are approximately 600,000 distinct CDR3 sequences, 20% to 25% of which are singletons. What was sequenced was blood. These receptors all come from a man younger than 45 with Graves' ophthalmopathy.

The chain couples TRBV20-1 to TRBJ1-3; D remains ambiguous. Germline V gene lookup returns CDR1 DFQATT and CDR2 SNEGSKA (reference sequence). The V and J ends lost 5 bases and 0 bases respectively, with 5 bases between them. This CDR3 spans 12 amino acids. In DNA, the CDR3 is TGCAGTGCTGGGCTCTCTGGAAACACCATATATTTT. It yields the protein CSAGLSGNTIYF.

Points on this clonotype: A much larger clone lies a single base off, so this may be a read error. The V call is TRBV11-2, the J call TRBJ2-3; 9 bases line up with TRBD1. Germline assignment: CDR1 SGHAT and CDR2 FQNNGV. CDR3 length equals 18 residues. J gave up 0 bases and V 2 bases, and 9 bases lay outside the gene matches. The CDR3 region is CASSLRGQGKRSTDTQYF. Written as DNA, the CDR3 is TGTGCCAGCAGCTTACGGGGACAGGGAAAGAGAAGCACAGATACGCAGTATTTT.

This clonotype was counted a few times. This chain uses TRBV6-1 with TRBJ2-1, with D tentatively TRBD2 (5 bases). The germline V gene has CDR1 MNHNS and CDR2 SASEGT. The germline V and J ends were trimmed by 6 bases and 7 bases, with 10 bases remaining between them. This CDR3 has 12 residues. Here the CDR3 reads CASSGLSNEQFF. The CDR3 DNA sequence: TGTGCCAGCAGCGGACTTTCGAATGAGCAGTTCTTC.

In its sample, this clonotype was seen many times. The V and J genes are TRBV18 and TRBJ1-3; 7 bases match TRBD1. The CDR3 totals 17 residues. Germline CDR1 reads KGHSH; CDR2 reads LQKENI. The V segment lost 0 bases and the J segment 0 bases; nucleotides outside the gene matches: 5. This CDR3 is CASSPPTGEDSGNTIYF. CDR3 coding DNA: TGTGCCAGCTCACCACCAACAGGGGAAGACTCTGGAAACACCATATATTTT.

There are a few counts of this clonotype. This sequence joins TRBV18 and TRBJ1-4; no clear D gene. V lost 3 bases, J lost 5 bases, and 16 bases lay in between. The CDR3 has 16 residues. Germline values: CDR1 KGHSH, CDR2 LQKENI. CDR3 residues: CASSPVAGAVNEKLFF. The CDR3 bases are TGTGCCAGCTCACCGGTTGCAGGAGCGGTGAATGAAAAACTGTTTTTT.

This clonotype was counted ten times or more. Compared with germline, one end of the junction differs, possibly owing to a read error. The chain carries TRBV28 and TRBJ2-2, with TRBD1 matching 9 bases. This CDR3 has 14 amino acids. Germline V lookup: CDR1 MDHEN, CDR2 SYDVKM. This CDR3 reads CASSLTGGTGELFF. In DNA, the CDR3 is TGCGCCAGCAGCTTGACAGGGGGCACCGGGGAGCTGTTTTTT.

About this clonotype: This may come from a read error, since a much larger clone is one base off. The V gene is TRBV5-1, the J gene TRBJ2-2, with 8 bases matching TRBD1. This CDR3 is 15 amino acids long. Germline V lookup: CDR1 SGHRS, CDR2 YFSETQ. The CDR3: CASSWDRSNTGEPFF. The CDR3 DNA reads TGCGCCAGCAGCTGGGACAGGTCCAACACCGGGGAGCCGTTTTTT.

At least ten counts were recorded for this clonotype. The CDR3 coding sequence is TGTGCCAGCAGCCATTCTAGCGCCGGCTCCTACAATGAGCAGTTCTTC. Protein sequence: CASSHSSAGSYNEQFF. The J gene is TRBJ2-1, the V gene TRBV6-2 or TRBV6-3, with a tentative D call TRBD2 (6 bases). From germline, CDR1 is MNHEY and CDR2 SVGEGT. The CDR3 totals 16 residues. With 6 bases removed from V and 0 bases from J, the gap between germline ends came to 15 bases.

The chain combines TRBV7-6 with TRBJ2-3, with a weak D call TRBD2 (6 bases). The V end was cut by 7 bases, the J end by 0 bases, with 14 bases between. CDR1 and CDR2 from the germline V gene are SGHVS and FNYEAQ. CDR3 length: 15 amino acids. CDR3 in amino acids: CASTPEGSSTDTQYF. In DNA, the CDR3 is TGTGCCAGCACCCCGGAGGGATCTAGCACAGATACGCAGTATTTT.

This clonotype was observed a single time. CDR3 DNA sequence: TGTGCCAGCAATGGTCCGGGGGGGGAGGCCCAGTACTTC. Encoded protein: CASNGPGGEAQYF. V gene TRBV27 combines with J gene TRBJ2-5; 8 bases match TRBD2. The V gene's germline CDR1 is MNHEY and CDR2 SMNVEV (reference sequence). The CDR3 covers 13 residues. The trim removed 7 bases at V and 9 bases at J, leaving 10 bases unmatched.

This clonotype occurred a few times. The chain joins TRBV4-1 to TRBJ2-4; 9 nucleotides agree with TRBD1. The ends lost 0 bases at V and 2 bases at J; junction bases unmatched: 8. Germline loops: CDR1 MGHRA, CDR2 YSYEKL. The CDR3 runs to 18 residues. CDR3: CASSQDEGQGGSKNIQYF. The DNA of the CDR3 is TGCGCCAGCAGCCAAGATGAGGGACAGGGAGGATCCAAAAACATTCAGTACTTC.

The chain combines TRBV7-2 with TRBJ2-1; D ambiguous. Germline CDR1 reads SGHTA; CDR2 reads FQGNSA. V shed 1 base and J shed 7 bases, with 20 bases lying between them. The CDR3 is 17 amino acids. The DNA of the CDR3 is TGTGCCAGCAGCTTAGAGGCCGACTGGCCTCCTGAGAATGAGCAGTTCTTC. Its translation: CASSLEADWPPENEQFF.

The table lists this clonotype with many counts. The chain recombines TRBV28 with TRBJ2-4, with 7 positions matching TRBD1. The germline gives CDR1 MDHEN, CDR2 SYDVKM. The CDR3 covers 13 residues. V lost 6 bases to trimming and J lost 8 bases; unmatched junction nucleotides: 7. CDR3 DNA: TGTGCCAGCAGACGACAGGGTTTGGACATTCAGTACTTC. Its protein is CASRRQGLDIQYF.

The chain's CDR3 is CASHLLAGELFF. CDR3 nucleotides: TGTGCCAGCCACCTTCTGGCCGGGGAGCTGTTTTTT. The gene calls are TRBV2 and TRBJ2-2; D gene unclear. From germline, CDR1 is SNHLY and CDR2 FYNNEI. The V and J ends lost 8 bases and 6 bases respectively, with 10 bases between them. The CDR3 length is 12 residues.

This clonotype has just a few counts. The rearrangement joins TRBV11-2 to TRBJ1-2, with D hard to call. The length of the CDR3 is 14 residues. Germline-derived CDR1 and CDR2 are SGHAT and FQNNGV. Deletions cut 8 bases from V and 7 bases from J, with 20 bases between. CDR3 bases: TGTGCCAGCTATAGCCCCACTACCCGGGGTGGCTACACCTTC. Its translation is CASYSPTTRGGYTF.

This clonotype came up many times. The chain carries TRBV11-2 and TRBJ2-7; the match to TRBD2 covers 7 bases. The CDR3 consists of 15 residues. With V trimmed by 3 bases and J by 1 base, 6 bases remained unmatched. Germline V gene data show CDR1 as SGHAT and CDR2 as FQNNGV. The CDR3 here is CASSFQAGPSYEQYF. In DNA form, the CDR3 reads TGTGCCAGCAGCTTCCAAGCGGGGCCGTCCTACGAGCAGTACTTC.

The chain recombines TRBV15 with TRBJ2-7; tentatively, D is TRBD2 (6 bases). Trimming shortened V by 1 base and J by 2 bases, and 15 bases separated the two germline ends. From germline, CDR1 is LNHNV and CDR2 YYDKDF (reference sequence). This CDR3 comprises 16 residues. The chain's CDR3 is CATSRGVGGSPYEQYF. DNA of the CDR3: TGTGCCACCAGCAGAGGGGTCGGAGGGAGCCCCTACGAGCAGTACTTC.

This clonotype was seen only a few times. The CDR3 region is CSVSRGDNEQFF. In nucleotides, the CDR3 is TGCAGCGTATCCAGGGGAGACAATGAGCAGTTCTTC. The chain has TRBV29-1 and TRBJ2-1; D is possibly TRBD1 (6 bases). Between the trimmed V and J ends, which lost 6 bases and 5 bases, there was a span of 11 bases. CDR1 and CDR2 from the germline V gene are SQVTM and ANQGSEA. CDR3 size: 12 residues.

The CDR3 loop is CASSPLGRPDSYNEQFF. CDR3 nucleotide sequence: TGCGCCAGCAGCCCGTTGGGGAGACCGGACTCCTACAATGAGCAGTTCTTC. This chain connects TRBV5-1 to TRBJ2-1; D may be TRBD2 (5 bases). Germline V gene data show CDR1 as SGHRS and CDR2 as YFSETQ. Trimming left V 4 bases short and J 0 bases short, with 17 bases between. There are 17 residues in the CDR3.

This clonotype has only a few counts. This sequence joins TRBV30 and TRBJ2-7, with D perhaps matching TRBD1 or TRBD2 (5 bases each). The CDR3 runs to 13 residues. CDR1 is GTSNPN and CDR2 is SVGIG in the germline V gene (reference sequence). Trimming left V 6 bases short and J 2 bases short, with 14 bases between. The CDR3 nucleotides are TGTGCCTGCTACCCGGGACCCACCTACGAGCAGTACTTC. Amino acids: CACYPGPTYEQYF.